Sequencing of this T cell receptor (beta chain) was carried out in a study of OX40 agonist ivuxolimab in advanced cancers. The V and J ends lost 3 bases and 5 bases, in that order; junction bases with no gene match: 7. There are 15 residues in the CDR3. Germline V gene sequence: CDR1 SGDLS, CDR2 YYNGEE. Some clones are missing from TCRdb's copy, which holds only in-frame ones; the method was immunoSEQ multiplex PCR. The repertoire includes around 58,000 clones, 90% to 95% of them detected once, and approximately 19% sits in the top ten. This chain uses TRBV9 with TRBJ2-5, with 10 bases fitting TRBD2. The source material was CD4+ or CD8+ T cells sorted from blood, sampled in a trial of the OX40 agonist ivuxolimab. The clonotype was recovered from an adult with an advanced solid tumor such as melanoma, head and neck, liver or kidney cancer. The CDR3 DNA sequence: TGTGCCAGCAGCGCTTTCCTAGCGGGAGAGGAGACCCAGTACTTC. Encoded protein: CASSAFLAGEETQYF.